The 16 T cell receptor beta chains reported below all come from one sample, sequenced in a study of blood T cell repertoires in COVID-19 (dated by TCRdb to between 2020 and 2021). Library generation was performed with the immunoSEQ multiplex PCR assay. Here the immuneACCESS table is served through TCRdb, limited to in-frame sequences with V and J called. Missing clones are a known gap in these copies; in checked studies unresolved V genes cover under half, and the rest lacks a known reason. Recorded for this sample are fewer than 350,000 clones; 75% to 95% of them occurred a single time. Roughly 7.3% of the sample is held by the ten biggest clonotypes. The material sequenced was peripheral blood. Every receptor here comes from a woman aged 30 to 39 with COVID-19, enrolled during active disease.

The gene calls are TRBV10-1 and TRBJ2-2, with 7 bases matching TRBD2. J was trimmed by 3 bases and V by 2 bases; bases with no gene match: 3. Germline CDR1 and CDR2: WNHNN and SYGVQD (reference sequence). The CDR3 sequence is 15 residues long. CDR3 protein: CASSESGAYTGELFF. CDR3 sequence (DNA): TGCGCCAGCAGTGAGAGCGGGGCCTACACCGGGGAGCTGTTTTTT.

The V gene is TRBV28, the J gene TRBJ1-2; TRBD1 aligns across 7 bases. V gave up 10 bases and J gave up 2 bases; unmatched junction bases: 7. Germline CDR1 and CDR2: MDHEN and SYDVKM. This CDR3 is built from 13 residues. The CDR3 bases are TGTGCCATCTCAGACAGGGCGAACTATGGCTACACCTTC. Protein product: CAISDRANYGYTF.

V is TRBV30 and J is TRBJ2-4, with 8 bases aligning to TRBD2. V lost 0 bases to trimming and J lost 6 bases; unmatched junction nucleotides: 7. This CDR3 is 15 amino acids long. Germline-derived CDR1 and CDR2 are GTSNPN and SVGIG (reference sequence). The CDR3, as DNA: TGTGCCTGGAGTGTTCAAGCGGGAGCTACAAACATTCAGTACTTC. Its protein is CAWSVQAGATNIQYF. Together with reference TRBV30 and TRBJ2-4, the CDR3 gives the full variable domain: SQTIHQWPATLVQPVGSPLSLECTVEGTSNPNLYWYRQAAGRGLQLLFYSVGIGQISSEVPQNLSASRPQDRQFILSSKKLLLSDSGFYLCAWSVQAGATNIQYFGAGTRLSVL.

The chain employs TRBV23-1 and TRBJ1-1; D may be TRBD1 (5 bases). TRBV23-1 has ORF status, its function being uncertain. There are 12 residues in the CDR3. V lost 4 bases and J 5 bases, leaving 8 bases between the germline ends. The CDR3 region has the DNA TGCGCCAGCAGTCGGGGGGGAACTGAAGCTTTCTTT. This encodes CASSRGGTEAFF.

This clone is a singleton in its sample. The chain employs TRBV28 and TRBJ2-5, with D unclear. CDR1 is MDHEN, CDR2 SYDVKM, per germline. Trimming cost V 2 bases and J 5 bases, with 9 bases left between them. The CDR3 has 13 residues. The CDR3 DNA sequence: TGTGCCAGCAGTTTAGCGACATTGGAGACCCAGTACTTC. Amino acid sequence: CASSLATLETQYF.

This sequence joins TRBV7-3 and TRBJ2-3; D is possibly TRBD2 (6 bases). The V end lost 5 bases, the J end lost 0 bases, and 9 bases lay between the germline ends. In germline, CDR1 is SGHTA, CDR2 FQGTGA. The CDR3 sequence is 14 residues long. The CDR3: CASSDGRSTDTQYF. In DNA, the CDR3 is TGTGCCAGCAGCGACGGGAGAAGCACAGATACGCAGTATTTT.

The V gene is TRBV11-3, the J gene TRBJ2-1, with TRBD1 identical over 7 bases. The CDR3 has 14 residues. The V gene's germline CDR1 is SGHNT and CDR2 YENEEA. J lost 5 bases, V lost 0 bases, and 1 base had no gene match. CDR3: CASSLDQGDNEQFF. DNA for the CDR3: TGTGCCAGCAGCTTAGATCAGGGGGACAATGAGCAGTTCTTC.

Written as DNA, the CDR3 is TGTGCCAGCAGCGGAAGACTGACGATTAGCACAGATACGCAGTATTTT. Its protein product is CASSGRLTISTDTQYF. The V call is TRBV9, the J call TRBJ2-3, with D uncertain. Germline loops: CDR1 SGDLS, CDR2 YYNGEE. CDR3 length equals 16 residues. V was clipped by 3 bases and J by 0 bases, with 14 bases between them.

V is TRBV4-1 and J is TRBJ2-1; D is uncertain. CDR3 length: 15 amino acids. The V gene lost 0 bases and the J gene lost 1 base, with 7 bases spanning the gap. Germline V CDR1 and CDR2: MGHRA, YSYEKL. The CDR3 here is CASSQEHRSYNEQFF. In DNA, the CDR3 is TGCGCCAGCAGCCAAGAACACAGATCCTACAATGAGCAGTTCTTC.

The chain carries TRBV5-1 and TRBJ2-1; 10 nucleotides agree with TRBD2. V trimming: 2 bases; J trimming: 10 bases; junction bases outside the gene matches: 6. The CDR3 loop spans 14 amino acids. CDR1 and CDR2 from the germline V gene are SGHRS and YFSETQ. CDR3 sequence: CASSFLAGEEEQFF. The DNA for the CDR3 is TGCGCCAGCAGCTTTCTAGCGGGAGAGGAGGAGCAGTTCTTC.

The rearrangement links TRBV28 to TRBJ1-6; no definite D call. CDR3 size: 14 residues. From germline, CDR1 is MDHEN and CDR2 SYDVKM. The V and J ends lost 6 bases and 11 bases respectively, with 17 bases between them. CDR3 bases: TGTGCCAGCAGGGTTGGCCGCCCGAGGACACCCCTCCACTTT. This encodes CASRVGRPRTPLHF. Drawing the rest from reference TRBV28 and TRBJ1-6, the complete variable domain is DVKVTQSSRYLVKRTGEKVFLECVQDMDHENMFWYRQDPGLGLRLIYFSYDVKMKEKGDIPEGYSVSREKKERFSLILESASTNQTSMYLCASRVGRPRTPLHFGNGTRLTVT.

V is TRBV28 and J is TRBJ1-5, with 11 bases fitting TRBD1. CDR3 length: 16 residues. With V trimmed by 2 bases and J by 5 bases, 5 bases remained unmatched. Germline V gene lookup returns CDR1 MDHEN and CDR2 SYDVKM. The DNA for the CDR3 is TGTGCCAGCAGTTTAAATATGGGACAGGGGGATCAGCCCCAGCATTTT. Encoded protein: CASSLNMGQGDQPQHF.

J is TRBJ1-5 and V is TRBV28, with D unclear. Germline-derived CDR1 and CDR2 are MDHEN and SYDVKM. The CDR3 is made up of 13 amino acids. Trimming left V 4 bases short and J 9 bases short, with 13 bases between. CDR3 nucleotides: TGTGCCAGCAGTTCTCGGGGTCTAGGGCCCCAGCATTTT. It translates to CASSSRGLGPQHF.

This chain links TRBV18 with TRBJ2-7; 14 positions agree with TRBD2. The CDR3 runs to 16 residues. The V segment lost 3 bases and the J segment 2 bases; nucleotides outside the gene matches: 3. Germline V CDR1 and CDR2: KGHSH, LQKENI. This CDR3 reads CASSPEGLAGAYEQYF. CDR3 bases: TGTGCCAGCTCACCTGAGGGACTAGCGGGAGCCTACGAGCAGTACTTC.

This chain links TRBV7-8 with TRBJ2-1, with TRBD2 matching 8 bases. V shed 6 bases, J shed 8 bases, and the junction held 15 bases outside the gene matches. CDR3 length: 16 amino acids. Germline V lookup: CDR1 SGHVS, CDR2 FQNEAQ. The CDR3 nucleotides are TGTGCCAGCAGTCCCGATATCTTCAGCGGGAGAGATGAGCAGTTCTTC. This codes for CASSPDIFSGRDEQFF.

The chain has TRBV27 and TRBJ1-4; possibly TRBD1 for D (5 bases). Germline CDR1 is MNHEY and CDR2 is SMNVEV (reference sequence). This CDR3 has 13 residues. Trimming removed 3 bases from V and 10 bases from J, with 12 bases in between. The CDR3 DNA reads as TGTGCCAGCAGTTTGGGGCGGGGAGGAAAACTGTTTTTT. This codes for CASSLGRGGKLFF.